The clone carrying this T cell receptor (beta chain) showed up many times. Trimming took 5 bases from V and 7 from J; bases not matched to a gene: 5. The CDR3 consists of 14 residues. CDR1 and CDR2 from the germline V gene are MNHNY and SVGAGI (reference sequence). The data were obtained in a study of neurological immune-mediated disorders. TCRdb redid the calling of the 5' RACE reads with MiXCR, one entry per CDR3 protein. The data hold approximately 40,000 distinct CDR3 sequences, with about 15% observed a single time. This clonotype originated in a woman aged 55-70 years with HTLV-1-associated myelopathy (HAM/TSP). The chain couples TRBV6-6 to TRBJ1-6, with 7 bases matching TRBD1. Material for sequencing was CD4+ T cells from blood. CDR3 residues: CASSADRSNSPLHF. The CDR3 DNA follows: TGTGCCAGCAGTGCGGACAGGTCAAATTCACCCCTCCACTTT.